This T cell receptor (beta chain) stems from a study of spatial heterogeneity in lung cancer. Whole-study results and caveats: Within tumors, counts of expanded alpha and beta TCRs tracked tumor mutation counts.

The CDR3 is 13 amino acids. Germline trimming cut 3 bases from V and 5 bases from J; bases unmatched to any gene: 3. Germline V lookup: CDR1 SQVTM, CDR2 ANQGSEA. All TCR cDNA molecules were individually tagged with a unique molecular identifier. TCRdb re-called the 5' RACE reads with MiXCR, one entry per CDR3 protein. The table lists approximately 8,800 distinct CDR3 sequences, 12% of them singletons. This clonotype appeared many times. Its specificity is unknown. Found in a library prepared for alpha chains, this beta chain is an off-target read, and its abundance has little meaning. The time point was: sample taken at primary tumor resection.

The rearrangement uses TRBV29-1 and TRBJ2-3, with TRBD2 matching over 9 bases. This receptor was taken from a male donor with early-stage non-small cell lung cancer. The specimen comprised lung tumor tissue, sampled at surgery. CDR3 DNA: TGCAGCGTTGAGCGGGAGGGTAGAGATACGCAGTATTTT. Translation: CSVEREGRDTQYF.